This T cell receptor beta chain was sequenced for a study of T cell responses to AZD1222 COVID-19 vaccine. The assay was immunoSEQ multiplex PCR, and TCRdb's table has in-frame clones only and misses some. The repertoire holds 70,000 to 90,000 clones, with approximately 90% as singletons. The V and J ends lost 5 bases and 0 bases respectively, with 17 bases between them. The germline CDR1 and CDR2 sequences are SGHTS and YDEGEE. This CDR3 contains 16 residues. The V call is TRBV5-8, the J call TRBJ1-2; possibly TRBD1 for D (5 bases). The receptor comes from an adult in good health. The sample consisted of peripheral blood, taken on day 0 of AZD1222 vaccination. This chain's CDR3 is CASRSLTGASNYGYTF. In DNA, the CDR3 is TGTGCCAGCAGATCGTTAACCGGGGCCTCTAACTATGGCTACACCTTC.